This TCR beta chain originates from a study of T cell changes during pregnancy in multiple sclerosis. Generated by immunoSEQ multiplex PCR, the TCRdb table keeps only in-frame clones and is missing some. The sample consists of tens of thousands of clones, almost 95% of them appearing once. The germline gives CDR1 SEHNR, CDR2 FQNEAQ (reference sequence). Losses at the gene ends were 4 bases for V and 5 bases for J; bases not matched to a gene: 9. The CDR3 sequence is 15 residues long. Material: peripheral blood, obtained in the first trimester of pregnancy. The chain uses TRBV7-9 and TRBJ2-7, with 9 nucleotides matching TRBD1. This clonotype was obtained from a female donor with multiple sclerosis, enrolled in a pregnancy study. DNA of the CDR3: TGTGCCAGCAGCTCCCGGGACAGGGTTACTCACGAGCAGTACTTC. Translated, it gives CASSSRDRVTHEQYF.